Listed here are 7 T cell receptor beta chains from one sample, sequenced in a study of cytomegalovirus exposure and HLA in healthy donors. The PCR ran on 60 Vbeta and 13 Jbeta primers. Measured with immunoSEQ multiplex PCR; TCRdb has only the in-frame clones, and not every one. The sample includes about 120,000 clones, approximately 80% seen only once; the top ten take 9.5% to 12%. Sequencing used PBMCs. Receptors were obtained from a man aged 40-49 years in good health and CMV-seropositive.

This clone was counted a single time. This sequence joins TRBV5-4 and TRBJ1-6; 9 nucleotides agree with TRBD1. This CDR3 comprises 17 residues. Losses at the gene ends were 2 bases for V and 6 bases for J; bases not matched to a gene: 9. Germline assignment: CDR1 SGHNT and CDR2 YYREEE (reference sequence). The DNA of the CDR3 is TGTGCCAGCAGCTTTATGCCCGGGACAGGGATTAATTCACCCCTCCACTTT. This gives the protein CASSFMPGTGINSPLHF.

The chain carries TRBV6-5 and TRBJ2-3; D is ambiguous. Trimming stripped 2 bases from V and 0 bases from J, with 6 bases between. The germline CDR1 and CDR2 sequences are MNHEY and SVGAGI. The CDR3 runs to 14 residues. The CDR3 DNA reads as TGTGCCAGCAGTTACGACACGAGCACAGATACGCAGTATTTT. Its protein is CASSYDTSTDTQYF.

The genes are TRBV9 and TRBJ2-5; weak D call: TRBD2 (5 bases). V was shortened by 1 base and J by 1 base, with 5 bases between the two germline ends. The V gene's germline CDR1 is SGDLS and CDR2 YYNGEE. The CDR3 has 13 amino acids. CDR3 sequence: CASSVLAQETQYF. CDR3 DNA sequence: TGTGCCAGCAGCGTACTAGCCCAAGAGACCCAGTACTTC.

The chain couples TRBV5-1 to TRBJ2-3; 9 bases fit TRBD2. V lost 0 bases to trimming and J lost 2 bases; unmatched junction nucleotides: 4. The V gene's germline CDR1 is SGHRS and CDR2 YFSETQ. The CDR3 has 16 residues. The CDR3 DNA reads TGCGCCAGCAGCTTGGATAGCGGGGGAGACACAGATACGCAGTATTTT. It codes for CASSLDSGGDTDTQYF.

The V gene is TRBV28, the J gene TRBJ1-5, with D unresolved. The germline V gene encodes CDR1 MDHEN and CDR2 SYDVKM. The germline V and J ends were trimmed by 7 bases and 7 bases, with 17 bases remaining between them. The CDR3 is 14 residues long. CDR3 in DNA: TGTGCCAGCACCCCTTCCGGGGTCCAACAGCCCCAGCATTTT. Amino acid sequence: CASTPSGVQQPQHF. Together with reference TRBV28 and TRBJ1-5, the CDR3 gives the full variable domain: DVKVTQSSRYLVKRTGEKVFLECVQDMDHENMFWYRQDPGLGLRLIYFSYDVKMKEKGDIPEGYSVSREKKERFSLILESASTNQTSMYLCASTPSGVQQPQHFGDGTRLSIL.

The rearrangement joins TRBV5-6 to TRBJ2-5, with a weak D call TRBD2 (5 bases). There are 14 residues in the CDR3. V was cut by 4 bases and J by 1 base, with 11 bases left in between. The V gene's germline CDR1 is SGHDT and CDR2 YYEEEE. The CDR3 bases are TGTGCCAGCAGCCCCCTCGGGGTCCAAGAGACCCAGTACTTC. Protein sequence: CASSPLGVQETQYF.

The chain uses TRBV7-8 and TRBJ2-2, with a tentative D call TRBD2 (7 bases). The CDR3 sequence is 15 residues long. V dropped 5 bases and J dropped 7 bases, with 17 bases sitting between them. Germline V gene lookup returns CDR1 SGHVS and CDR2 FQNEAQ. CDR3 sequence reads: CASSIGLEGDGELFF. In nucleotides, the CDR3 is TGTGCCAGCAGCATCGGACTAGAGGGGGACGGGGAGCTGTTTTTT.